The 27 T cell receptor beta chains in this list originate from one sample, sequenced in a study of CD8+CD57+ T cells in acquired aplastic anemia. An expansion of CD8+CD57+ cells by flow cytometry had been shown in patients chosen for sequencing. The study profiled TCR beta VDJ and CDR3 using genomic DNA as template. TCRdb used MiXCR to reprocess the reads, holding one entry per CDR3 protein. The sample holds 150,000 to 200,000 distinct CDR3 sequences, roughly 50% seen once. Sequenced material: sorted CD4+, CD8+, or CD8+CD57+ T cells (not recorded which) from PBMCs. These TCRs come from a human donor with aplastic anemia.

The genes are TRBV29-1 and TRBJ2-7; 11 nucleotides line up with TRBD2. The CDR3 loop spans 15 amino acids. Trimming removed 1 base from V and 7 bases from J; junction bases left unmatched: 9. Germline CDR1 is SQVTM and CDR2 is ANQGSEA. The CDR3 loop reads CSVEGPSGRNSEQYF. The CDR3 DNA reads TGCAGCGTTGAAGGCCCTAGCGGGAGGAACTCGGAGCAGTACTTC.

The rearrangement joins TRBV19 to TRBJ1-2, with TRBD1 as a possible D gene (5 bases). With 1 base removed from V and 4 bases from J, the gap between germline ends came to 13 bases. The CDR3 consists of 15 residues. Germline CDR1 LNHDA, CDR2 SQIVND (reference sequence). CDR3 nucleotide sequence: TGTGCCAGTAGTATAGTGGCAGCGGGGGGCTATGGCTACACCTTC. It codes for CASSIVAAGGYGYTF.

The chain joins TRBV19 to TRBJ2-2, with D uncertain. The CDR3 has 11 amino acids. Germline CDR1 is LNHDA and CDR2 is SQIVND (reference sequence). V was cut by 3 bases and J by 4 bases, with 0 bases left in between. The CDR3 bases are TGTGCCAGTAGTATCACCGGGGAGCTGTTTTTT. It encodes CASSITGELFF.

The chain joins TRBV7-2 to TRBJ1-6; unclear D gene. This CDR3 contains 12 residues. With 2 bases removed from V and 10 bases from J, the gap between germline ends came to 6 bases. CDR1 is SGHTA, CDR2 FQGNSA, per germline. The CDR3 sequence: CASSLIGSPLHF. The DNA of the CDR3 is TGTGCCAGCAGCTTAATAGGGTCACCCCTCCACTTT. The full variable domain, with the rest looked up from reference TRBV7-2 and TRBJ1-6, is GAGVSQSPSNKVTEKGKDVELRCDPISGHTALYWYRQSLGQGLEFLIYFQGNSAPDKSGLPSDRFSAERTGGSVSTLTIQRTQQEDSAVYLCASSLIGSPLHFGNGTRLTVT.

This clonotype has more than one count but fewer than ten. The chain links TRBV7-2 to TRBJ1-1; D is unresolved. This CDR3 region has 13 residues. Trimming removed 3 bases from V and 1 base from J, with 6 bases in between. Per the germline V gene, CDR1 is SGHTA and CDR2 is FQGNSA. CDR3 sequence: CASSFTENTEAFF. The CDR3 DNA reads as TGTGCCAGCAGCTTTACAGAGAACACTGAAGCTTTCTTT.

The chain has TRBV12-3 or TRBV12-4 and TRBJ1-2; TRBD1 might be the D (6 bases). The CDR3 extends over 14 amino acids. The V and J ends lost 7 bases and 2 bases respectively, with 14 bases between them. The CDR3 here is CASTRGGLNYGYTF. The CDR3, as DNA: TGTGCCAGCACCAGAGGGGGGCTCAACTATGGCTACACCTTC.

This clonotype has at least ten counts. The chain links TRBV14 to TRBJ2-5; D call uncertain. The length of the CDR3 is 12 residues. Germline CDR1 SGHDN, CDR2 FVKESK. With 6 bases removed from V and 3 bases from J, the gap between germline ends came to 8 bases. In nucleotides, the CDR3 is TGTGCCAGCAGAGGTATGGAAGAGACCCAGTACTTC. This encodes CASRGMEETQYF.

The chain has TRBV2 and TRBJ1-1, with TRBD1 matching 11 bases. Germline-derived CDR1 and CDR2 are SNHLY and FYNNEI. This CDR3 region has 15 residues. V lost 2 bases, J lost 7 bases, and 6 bases stayed unmatched. DNA of the CDR3: TGTGCCAGCAGTGAAACGGGACAGGGGGTGGATGAAGCTTTCTTT. The encoded protein is CASSETGQGVDEAFF. Supplemented by reference TRBV2 and TRBJ1-1, the full variable domain reads EPEVTQTPSHQVTQMGQEVILRCVPISNHLYFYWYRQILGQKVEFLVSFYNNEISEKSEIFDDQFSVERPDGSNFTLKIRSTKLEDSAMYFCASSETGQGVDEAFFGQGTRLTVV.

The V gene is TRBV5-1, the J gene TRBJ2-7; D is possibly TRBD1 (7 bases). The V and J ends lost 2 bases and 0 bases respectively, with 12 bases between them. The CDR3 contains 15 residues. Germline CDR1 is SGHRS and CDR2 is YFSETQ. For the CDR3, the DNA is TGCGCCAGCAGCTTTCGACAGGGAGGCTCCTACGAGCAGTACTTC. This encodes CASSFRQGGSYEQYF.

The V gene is TRBV5-6, the J gene TRBJ2-3, with 10 bases lining up with TRBD1. Looked up from germline, CDR1 is SGHDT and CDR2 is YYEEEE. The CDR3 totals 16 residues. V was pared by 2 bases and J by 4 bases, with 7 bases of the junction left unmatched. This CDR3 is CASSFSGTGDADTQYF. In DNA form, the CDR3 reads TGTGCCAGCAGCTTCTCCGGGACAGGGGATGCAGATACGCAGTATTTT.

Points on this clonotype: Given the absence of the conserved phenylalanine or tryptophan at the CDR3 end, a read error is likely. This rearrangement joins TRBV24-1 to TRBJ2-1, with 10 bases matching TRBD2. From germline, CDR1 is KGHDR and CDR2 SFDVKD. J lost 12 bases, V lost 4 bases, and 14 bases had no gene match. The length of the CDR3 is 16 residues. The CDR3 protein is CATSDPLAGEGRGQFL. Written as DNA, the CDR3 is TGTGCCACCAGTGACCCCCTAGCGGGAGAGGGTCGTGGGCAGTTCCTC.

The chain recombines TRBV20-1 with TRBJ1-5, with 8 positions matching TRBD1. The germline V gene has CDR1 DFQATT and CDR2 SNEGSKA (reference sequence). V dropped 1 base and J dropped 1; count of bases not matched to a gene: 3. The CDR3 runs 15 residues. This chain's CDR3 is CSARGRTGSNQPQHF. The CDR3 nucleotides read TGCAGTGCTAGAGGCCGGACAGGGAGCAATCAGCCCCAGCATTTT.

This clonotype was observed at least ten times. The gene calls are TRBV20-1 and TRBJ2-3; TRBD2 aligns across 13 bases. J lost 8 bases, V lost 5 bases, and 7 bases had no gene match. The CDR3 is 14 residues long. Germline assignment: CDR1 DFQATT and CDR2 SNEGSKA (reference sequence). The CDR3 region is CSARLAGGRGTQYF. The CDR3 nucleotides are TGCAGTGCTCGACTAGCGGGGGGAAGGGGTACGCAGTATTTT.

The chain employs TRBV20-1 and TRBJ2-7; 7 bases agree with TRBD2. Germline CDR1 reads DFQATT; CDR2 reads SNEGSKA (reference sequence). The CDR3 has 13 amino acids. Trimming at V came to 0 bases and at J to 5 bases, leaving 4 bases not matched to a gene. The CDR3 nucleotides are TGCAGTGCTAGAGATGGGAGGGGAAACGAGCAGTACTTC. This sequence encodes CSARDGRGNEQYF.

This chain connects TRBV28 to TRBJ2-4, with 10 bases aligning to TRBD1. Per germline, CDR1 MDHEN and CDR2 SYDVKM. CDR3 length: 13 amino acids. The J segment lost 5 bases and the V segment lost 7 bases, leaving 2 bases of the junction unmatched. The CDR3, as DNA: TGTGCCAGCATCGGGACAGGGGAAAACATTCAGTACTTC. This translates into CASIGTGENIQYF.

This clonotype was seen only once. One end of the junction varies from germline; a read error may be responsible. This rearrangement joins TRBV19 to TRBJ1-5; TRBD1 might be the D (5 bases). The CDR3 extends over 15 amino acids. Germline lookup yields CDR1 LNHDA and CDR2 SQIVND (reference sequence). The chain's CDR3 is CASSMTAYSNQSQHF. CDR3 nucleotide sequence: TGTGCCAGTAGTATGACAGCTTATAGCAATCAGTCCCAGCATTTT.

This chain connects TRBV19 to TRBJ2-2; TRBD2 aligns across 7 bases. The CDR3 contains 15 residues. J gave up 7 bases and V 8 bases, and 13 bases lay outside the gene matches. The germline V gene has CDR1 LNHDA and CDR2 SQIVND (reference sequence). The DNA for the CDR3 is TGTGCCAGTGCCTCTTCCCGCGGCGGGGGCGGGGAGCTGTTTTTT. Translation gives CASASSRGGGGELFF.

A word on this clonotype: The junction differs from germline at one of its ends, possibly a read error. CDR3 DNA: TGTGCCATCAGTGAAGGGACTAGCGGGACCCGGTACTTC. Its protein is CAISEGTSGTRYF. This chain uses TRBV10-3 with TRBJ2-5; 13 nucleotides line up with TRBD2. This CDR3 spans 13 amino acids. CDR1 ENHRY and CDR2 SYGVKD come from the germline V gene.

This clonotype showed up many times. J is TRBJ2-1 and V is TRBV20-1; possibly TRBD1 or TRBD2 for D (5 bases each). Trimming cost V 3 bases and J 6 bases, with 15 bases left between them. The V gene's germline CDR1 is DFQATT and CDR2 SNEGSKA (reference sequence). The CDR3 has 14 residues. CDR3 region: CSARANPGGNEQFF. CDR3 coding DNA: TGCAGTGCTAGGGCCAACCCTGGGGGCAATGAGCAGTTCTTC.

This clonotype was observed a handful of times. The chain combines TRBV29-1 with TRBJ2-1, with 8 positions matching TRBD2. Germline-derived CDR1 and CDR2 are SQVTM and ANQGSEA. This CDR3 is built from 15 residues. Germline trimming cut 5 bases from V and 4 bases from J; bases unmatched to any gene: 10. The CDR3 reads CSVRPGTRRYNEQFF. CDR3 sequence (DNA): TGCAGCGTTAGACCCGGGACTAGAAGGTACAATGAGCAGTTCTTC.

The V and J genes are TRBV9 and TRBJ1-2; a possible D gene is TRBD1 (5 bases). V was trimmed by 4 bases and J by 6 bases, leaving 16 bases between them. This CDR3 contains 14 residues. Germline V gene sequence: CDR1 SGDLS, CDR2 YYNGEE. The CDR3 reads CASSLDGGLDGYTF. The CDR3 DNA is TGTGCCAGCAGCTTGGATGGGGGGTTGGATGGCTACACCTTC.

Concerning this clonotype itself: Given a much more abundant clone one base away, this may be a read error. No conserved phenylalanine or tryptophan is present at the end of the CDR3, so a read error is the likely explanation. This sequence joins TRBV6-5 and TRBJ1-2, with D possibly being TRBD1 (5 bases). V was cut by 4 bases and J by 0 bases, with 9 bases left in between. Looked up from germline, CDR1 is MNHEY and CDR2 is SVGAGI. The CDR3 contains 14 residues. Here the CDR3 reads CASSWGGSNYGYTS. The CDR3 DNA sequence: TGTGCCAGCAGTTGGGGGGGTTCTAACTATGGCTACACCTCC.

This clonotype was seen once. V and J are TRBV10-3 and TRBJ1-1; D gene uncertain. In germline, CDR1 is ENHRY, CDR2 SYGVKD. The CDR3 runs to 13 residues. Trimming removed 3 bases at V and 1 base at J, with 6 bases between. The CDR3 reads CAISDAGNTEAFF. The CDR3 region has the DNA TGTGCCATCAGTGATGCAGGGAACACTGAAGCTTTCTTT.

This clonotype came up many times. This chain connects TRBV12-3 or TRBV12-4 to TRBJ2-5; TRBD2 agrees at 8 bases. CDR3 length equals 13 residues. The J segment lost 4 bases and the V segment lost 8 bases, leaving 6 bases of the junction unmatched. The CDR3 here is CASGLSGRETQYF. The CDR3 DNA reads TGTGCCAGCGGGTTAAGCGGGAGAGAGACCCAGTACTTC.

V and J are TRBV15 and TRBJ2-1, with 7 bases identical to TRBD2. Germline V CDR1 and CDR2: LNHNV, YYDKDF (reference sequence). V lost 5 bases and J lost 5; bases outside the gene matches: 6. The CDR3 sequence is 14 residues long. CDR3 DNA sequence: TGTGCCACCAGCGGGGAGGGCGGACACAATGAGCAGTTCTTC. Its translation is CATSGEGGHNEQFF.

This clonotype was counted ten times or more. V and J are TRBV19 and TRBJ1-6; TRBD1 agrees at 9 bases. The CDR3 covers 15 residues. After removal of 4 bases from V and 5 bases from J, the junction contained 3 bases not matched to a gene. CDR1 and CDR2 (germline): LNHDA, SQIVND (reference sequence). In DNA, the CDR3 is TGTGCCAGTAGTAGGGGACAGGGTGATAATTCACCCCTCCACTTT. It codes for CASSRGQGDNSPLHF.

The sample holds many counts of this clonotype. This rearrangement joins TRBV12-5 to TRBJ1-1; D not certain. Germline V gives CDR1 LGHNT, CDR2 FRNRAP. V lost 0 bases, J lost 5 bases, and 4 bases lay in between. CDR3 length: 12 amino acids. Written as DNA, the CDR3 is TGTGCTAGTGGTTTGGTACGAACTGAAGCTTTCTTT. Amino acids: CASGLVRTEAFF.